This T cell receptor beta chain was documented in a study of shared clonotypes between healthy human individuals. From germline, CDR1 is LGHNT and CDR2 FRNRAP. Trimming stripped 3 bases from V and 11 bases from J, with 11 bases between. CDR3 length: 12 amino acids. Researchers divided each subset's genomic DNA evenly across several immunoSEQ plates. Sorted-subset replicate PCRs used approximately 180 ng of genomic DNA. This amount corresponded to some 30,000 T cell genomes. Assay used: immunoSEQ multiplex PCR; TCRdb lists only in-frame clones, some missing. The table has 900,000 to 1,200,000 clones, approximately 80% seen once. Whole-study results and caveats: Larger estimated richness was generally recorded for naive subsets relative to memory subsets.

Concerning this clone: Antigen: not known.

CD4+ cells were split into CD45RA+ naive and CD45RA-negative memory subsets. The genes are TRBV12-5 and TRBJ1-5; no definite D call. Material: memory CD4+ T cells from PBMCs. Subset: CD45RA-negative fraction. The TCR comes from a man aged 18 to 29 in good health. Some clones in this sample may be carry-over from other donors' samples. The CDR3 here is CASGFIVRAQHF. CDR3 sequence (DNA): TGTGCTAGTGGTTTTATAGTAAGGGCCCAGCATTTT.